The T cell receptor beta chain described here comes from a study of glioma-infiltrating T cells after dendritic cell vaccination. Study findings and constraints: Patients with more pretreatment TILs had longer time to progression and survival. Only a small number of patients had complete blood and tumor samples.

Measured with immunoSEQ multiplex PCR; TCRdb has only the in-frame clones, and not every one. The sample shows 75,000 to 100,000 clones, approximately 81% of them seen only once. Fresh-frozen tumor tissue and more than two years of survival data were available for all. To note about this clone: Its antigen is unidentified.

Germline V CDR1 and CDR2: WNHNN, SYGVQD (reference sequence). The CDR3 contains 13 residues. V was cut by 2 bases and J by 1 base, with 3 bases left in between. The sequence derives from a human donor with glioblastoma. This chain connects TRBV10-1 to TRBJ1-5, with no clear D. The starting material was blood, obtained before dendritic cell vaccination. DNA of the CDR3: TGCGCCAGCAGTGAGGGCAGCAATCAGCCCCAGCATTTT. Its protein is CASSEGSNQPQHF.